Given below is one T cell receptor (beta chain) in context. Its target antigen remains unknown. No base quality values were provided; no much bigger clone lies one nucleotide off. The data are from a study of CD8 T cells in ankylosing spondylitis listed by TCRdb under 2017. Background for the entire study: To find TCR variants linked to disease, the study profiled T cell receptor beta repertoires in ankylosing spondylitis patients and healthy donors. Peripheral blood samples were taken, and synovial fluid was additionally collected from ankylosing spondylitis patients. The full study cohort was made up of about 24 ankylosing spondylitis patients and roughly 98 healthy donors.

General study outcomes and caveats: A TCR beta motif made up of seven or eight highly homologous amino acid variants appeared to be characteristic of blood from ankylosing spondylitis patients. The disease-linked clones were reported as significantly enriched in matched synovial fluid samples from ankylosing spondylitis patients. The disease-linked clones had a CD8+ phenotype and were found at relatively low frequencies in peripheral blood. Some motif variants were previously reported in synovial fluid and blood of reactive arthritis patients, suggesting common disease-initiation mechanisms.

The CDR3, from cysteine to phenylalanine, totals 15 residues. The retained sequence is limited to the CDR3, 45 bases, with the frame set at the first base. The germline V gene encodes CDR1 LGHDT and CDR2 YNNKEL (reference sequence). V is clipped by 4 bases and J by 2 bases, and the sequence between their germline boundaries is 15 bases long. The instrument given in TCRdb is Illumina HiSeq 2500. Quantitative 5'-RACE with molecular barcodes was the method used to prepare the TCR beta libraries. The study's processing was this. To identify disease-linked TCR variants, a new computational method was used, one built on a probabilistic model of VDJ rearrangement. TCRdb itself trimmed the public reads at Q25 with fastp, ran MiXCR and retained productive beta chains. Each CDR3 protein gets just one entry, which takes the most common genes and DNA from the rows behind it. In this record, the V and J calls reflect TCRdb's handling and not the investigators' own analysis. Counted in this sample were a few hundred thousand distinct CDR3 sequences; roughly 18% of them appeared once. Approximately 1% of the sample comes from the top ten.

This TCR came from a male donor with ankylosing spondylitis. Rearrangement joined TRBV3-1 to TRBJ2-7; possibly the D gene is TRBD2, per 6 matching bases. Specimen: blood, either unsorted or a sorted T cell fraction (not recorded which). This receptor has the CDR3 CASSPVEGVPYEQYF. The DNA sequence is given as TGTGCCAGCAGCCCGGTGGAGGGCGTCCCCTACGAGCAGTACTTC.